This TCR beta chain is from a study of OX40 agonist ivuxolimab in advanced cancers. Study information: Therapy given before enrollment (anti-PD-1, anti-PD-L1 or anti-CTLA-4) was allowed, and roughly 41% had some.

This clone was seen once. What it recognizes is unknown. The CDR3 is 15 residues long. In germline, CDR1 is SGHTS, CDR2 YDEGEE. J was trimmed by 2 bases and V by 4 bases; bases with no gene match: 7. Study conclusions and caveats: Both CD4+ and CD8+ T cell populations in blood had undergone clonal expansion by week 6 at 0.1 to 3.0 mg/kg. The antigens recognized by the expanded peripheral T cells, that is their antigen specificity, were not determined.

Assay: immunoSEQ multiplex PCR; the TCRdb copy retains only in-frame clones and omits some. The table has roughly 100,000 clones, about nine tenths seen once. The sample was CD4+ or CD8+ T cells sorted from blood, taken in a trial of the OX40 agonist ivuxolimab. The source is an adult with an advanced solid tumor such as melanoma, head and neck, liver or kidney cancer. The rearrangement links TRBV5-8 to TRBJ2-3, with 7 bases matching TRBD1. The DNA of the CDR3 is TGTGCCAGCAGCCAGGGACAGTGGAACACAGATACGCAGTATTTT. Its translation is CASSQGQWNTDTQYF.